This T cell receptor beta chain appears in the sequencing data of a study of shared T cell receptors in the human thymus. The germline V gene encodes CDR1 MNHNY and CDR2 SVGAGI (reference sequence). The junction had 13 bases not matched to a gene; V was cut back by 10 bases and J by 8 bases. The CDR3 contains 16 residues. Repertoires were generated with immunoSEQ multiplex PCR, while TCRdb's copy carries only in-frame clones and drops some. The top ten clones hold roughly 0.0094% of a sample with 630,000 or so clones, about 89% of them seen once. These data were also filed under a second study, of human thymus T cells. Turning to that study: The related literature has documented a marked overlap of thymic repertoires among unrelated individuals.

The chain recombines TRBV6-6 with TRBJ1-6; 11 nucleotides match TRBD1. The sample was thymocytes. The TCR comes from a boy under two years old with a congenital heart defect. The CDR3 DNA sequence: TGTGCCACCGGTTTTTTATTGGGACAGGGGGATTCACCCCTCCACTTT. This encodes CATGFLLGQGDSPLHF.